The 3 T cell receptor beta chains reported below all come from one sample, sequenced in a study of PD-L1 blockade in urothelial cancer. As for time point: pretreatment peripheral blood. Sequenced by immunoSEQ multiplex PCR; TCRdb stores in-frame clones only, minus some. In the table there are more than 85,000 clones, roughly 84% of which are singletons. Sample: PBMCs, taken around atezolizumab (anti-PD-L1) treatment. The receptors derive from a man aged 60-69 years with urothelial cancer.

This sequence joins TRBV29-1 and TRBJ1-5; D is uncertain. Germline V gene lookup returns CDR1 SQVTM and CDR2 ANQGSEA. The CDR3 spans 13 residues. The V and J ends lost 4 bases and 0 bases respectively, with 7 bases between them. The DNA for the CDR3 is TGCAGCGTTGGTACAGATAGCAATCAGCCCCAGCATTTT. Protein product: CSVGTDSNQPQHF.

J is TRBJ2-7 and V is TRBV18; 10 bases line up with TRBD1. This CDR3 contains 15 residues. Germline CDR1 reads KGHSH; CDR2 reads LQKENI. V lost 1 base, J lost 5 bases, and 5 bases stayed unmatched. The CDR3 DNA reads TGTGCCAGCTCACCACTCGGGACAGGGGACCACGAGCAGTACTTC. Its translation: CASSPLGTGDHEQYF.

The chain joins TRBV16 to TRBJ2-7; a possible D gene is TRBD2 (6 bases). Germline CDR1 and CDR2: KGHSY and FQNENV. V was trimmed by 0 bases and J by 7 bases, leaving 19 bases between them. CDR3 length: 16 residues. The DNA for the CDR3 is TGTGCCAGCAGCCAATCGGAGGGAAGGACGAGGAGAGAGCAGTACTTC. Protein: CASSQSEGRTRREQYF.